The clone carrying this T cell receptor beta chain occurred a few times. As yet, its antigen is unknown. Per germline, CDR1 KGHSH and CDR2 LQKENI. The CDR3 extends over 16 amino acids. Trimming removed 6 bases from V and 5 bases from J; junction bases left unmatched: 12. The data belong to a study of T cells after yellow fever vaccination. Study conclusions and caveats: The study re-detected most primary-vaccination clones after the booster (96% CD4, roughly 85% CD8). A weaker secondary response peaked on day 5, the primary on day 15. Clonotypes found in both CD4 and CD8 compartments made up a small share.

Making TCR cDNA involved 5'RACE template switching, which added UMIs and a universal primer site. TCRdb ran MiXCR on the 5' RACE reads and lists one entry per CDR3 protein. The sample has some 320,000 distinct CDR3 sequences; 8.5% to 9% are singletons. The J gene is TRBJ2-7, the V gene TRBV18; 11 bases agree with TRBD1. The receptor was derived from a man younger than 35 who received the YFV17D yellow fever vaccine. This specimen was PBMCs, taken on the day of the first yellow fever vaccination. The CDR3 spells CASSDVGQGARNEQYV. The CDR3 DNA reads TGTGCCAGCTCCGACGTAGGACAGGGGGCTAGGAACGAGCAGTACGTC.